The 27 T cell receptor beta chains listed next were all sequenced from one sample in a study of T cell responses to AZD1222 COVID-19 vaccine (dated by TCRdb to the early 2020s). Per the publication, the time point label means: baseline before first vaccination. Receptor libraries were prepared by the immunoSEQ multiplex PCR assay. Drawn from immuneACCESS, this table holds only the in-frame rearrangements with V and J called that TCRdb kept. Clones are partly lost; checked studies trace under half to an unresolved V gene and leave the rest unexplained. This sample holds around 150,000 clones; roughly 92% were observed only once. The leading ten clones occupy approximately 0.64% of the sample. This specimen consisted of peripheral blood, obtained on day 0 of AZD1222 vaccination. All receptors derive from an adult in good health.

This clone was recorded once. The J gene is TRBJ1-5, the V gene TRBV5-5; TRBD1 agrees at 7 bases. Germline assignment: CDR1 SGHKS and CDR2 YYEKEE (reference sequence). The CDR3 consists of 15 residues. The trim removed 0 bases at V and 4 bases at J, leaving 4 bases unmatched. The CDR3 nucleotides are TGTGCCAGCAGCTTGGAGGGACAGCCAAATCAGCCCCAGCATTTT. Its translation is CASSLEGQPNQPQHF.

The DNA of the CDR3 is TGTGCCAGCAGGTGGGGCAATCAGCCCCAGCATTTT. Protein product: CASRWGNQPQHF. The chain couples TRBV28 to TRBJ1-5; no firm D call. The CDR3 length is 12 residues. V gave up 6 bases and J gave up 2 bases, with 5 bases separating them. Germline lookup yields CDR1 MDHEN and CDR2 SYDVKM.

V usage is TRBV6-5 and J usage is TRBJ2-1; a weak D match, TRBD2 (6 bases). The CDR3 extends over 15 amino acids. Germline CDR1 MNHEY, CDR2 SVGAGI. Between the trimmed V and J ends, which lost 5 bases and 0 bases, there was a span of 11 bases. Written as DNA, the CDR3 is TGTGCCAGCAGTCTTCTAGCGAGCTCCTACAATGAGCAGTTCTTC. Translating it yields CASSLLASSYNEQFF.

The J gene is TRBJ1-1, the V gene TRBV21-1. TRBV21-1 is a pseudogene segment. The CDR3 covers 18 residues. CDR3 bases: TGTGCCAGCAGCAATCAAATCCCCCGGGGACCGCTGAACACTGAAGCTTTCTTT. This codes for CASSNQIPRGPLNTEAFF.

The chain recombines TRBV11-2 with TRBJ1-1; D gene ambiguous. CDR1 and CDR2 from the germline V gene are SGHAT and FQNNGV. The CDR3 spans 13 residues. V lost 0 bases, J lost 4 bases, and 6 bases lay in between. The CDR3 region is CASSLEGPTEAFF. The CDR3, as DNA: TGTGCCAGCAGCTTAGAGGGTCCCACTGAAGCTTTCTTT.

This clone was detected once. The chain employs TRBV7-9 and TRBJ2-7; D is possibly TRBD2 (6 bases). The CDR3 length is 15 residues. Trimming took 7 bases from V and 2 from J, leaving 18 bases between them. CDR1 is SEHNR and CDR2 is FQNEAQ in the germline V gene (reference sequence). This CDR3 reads CASTPEGSGTYEQYF. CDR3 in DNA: TGTGCCAGCACTCCCGAAGGTAGCGGAACCTACGAGCAGTACTTC. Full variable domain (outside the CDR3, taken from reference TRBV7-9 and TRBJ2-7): DTGVSQNPRHKITKRGQNVTFRCDPISEHNRLYWYRQTLGQGPEFLTYFQNEAQLEKSRLLSDRFSAERPKGSFSTLEIQRTEQGDSAMYLCASTPEGSGTYEQYFGPGTRLTVT.

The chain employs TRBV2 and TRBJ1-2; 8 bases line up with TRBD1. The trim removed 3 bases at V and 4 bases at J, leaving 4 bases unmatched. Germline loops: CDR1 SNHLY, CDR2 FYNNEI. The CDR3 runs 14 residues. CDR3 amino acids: CASSEDRDAYGYTF. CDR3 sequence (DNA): TGTGCCAGCAGTGAGGACAGGGATGCCTATGGCTACACCTTC. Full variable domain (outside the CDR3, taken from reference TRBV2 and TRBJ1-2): EPEVTQTPSHQVTQMGQEVILRCVPISNHLYFYWYRQILGQKVEFLVSFYNNEISEKSEIFDDQFSVERPDGSNFTLKIRSTKLEDSAMYFCASSEDRDAYGYTFGSGTRLTVV.

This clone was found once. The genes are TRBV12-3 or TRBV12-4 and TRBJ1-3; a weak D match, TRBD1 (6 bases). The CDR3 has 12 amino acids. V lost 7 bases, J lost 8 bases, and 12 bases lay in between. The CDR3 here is CASTDQGYTIYF. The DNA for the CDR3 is TGTGCCAGCACCGACCAGGGGTACACCATATATTTT.

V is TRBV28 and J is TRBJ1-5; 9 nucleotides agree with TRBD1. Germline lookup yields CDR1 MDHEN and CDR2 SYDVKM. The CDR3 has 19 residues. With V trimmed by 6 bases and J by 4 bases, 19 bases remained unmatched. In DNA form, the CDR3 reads TGTGCCAGCAGCCACGCTAGGGACAGGGAGGTTGGGCGGAATCAGCCCCAGCATTTT. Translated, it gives CASSHARDREVGRNQPQHF. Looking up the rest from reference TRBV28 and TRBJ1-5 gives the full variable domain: DVKVTQSSRYLVKRTGEKVFLECVQDMDHENMFWYRQDPGLGLRLIYFSYDVKMKEKGDIPEGYSVSREKKERFSLILESASTNQTSMYLCASSHARDREVGRNQPQHFGDGTRLSIL.

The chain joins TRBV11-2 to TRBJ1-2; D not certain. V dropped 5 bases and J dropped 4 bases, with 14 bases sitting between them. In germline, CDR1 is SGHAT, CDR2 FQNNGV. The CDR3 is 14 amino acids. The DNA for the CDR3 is TGTGCCAGCAGCCCTACGGCCGGGAGCTATGGCTACACCTTC. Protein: CASSPTAGSYGYTF. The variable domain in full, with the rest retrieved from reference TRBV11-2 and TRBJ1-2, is EAGVAQSPRYKIIEKRQSVAFWCNPISGHATLYWYQQILGQGPKLLIQFQNNGVVDDSQLPKDRFSAERLKGVDSTLKIQPAKLEDSAVYLCASSPTAGSYGYTFGSGTRLTVV.

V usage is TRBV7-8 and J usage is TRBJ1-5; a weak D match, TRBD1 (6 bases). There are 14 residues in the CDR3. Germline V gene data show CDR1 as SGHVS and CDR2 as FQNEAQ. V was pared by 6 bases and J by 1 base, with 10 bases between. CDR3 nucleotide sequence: TGTGCCAGCAGACAGGGCGCGAGCAATCAGCCCCAGCATTTT. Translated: CASRQGASNQPQHF.

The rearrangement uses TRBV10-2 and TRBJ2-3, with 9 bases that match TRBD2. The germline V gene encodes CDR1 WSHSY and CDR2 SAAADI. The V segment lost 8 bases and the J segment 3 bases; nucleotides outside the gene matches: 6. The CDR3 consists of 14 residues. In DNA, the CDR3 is TGCGCCAGCGGAGCGACTAGCGGAACAGATACGCAGTATTTT. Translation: CASGATSGTDTQYF.

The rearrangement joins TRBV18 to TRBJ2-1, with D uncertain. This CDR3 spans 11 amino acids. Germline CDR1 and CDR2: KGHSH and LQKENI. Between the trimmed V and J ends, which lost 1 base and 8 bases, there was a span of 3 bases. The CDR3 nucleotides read TGTGCCAGCTCACCACTGGATGAGCAGTTCTTC. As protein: CASSPLDEQFF.

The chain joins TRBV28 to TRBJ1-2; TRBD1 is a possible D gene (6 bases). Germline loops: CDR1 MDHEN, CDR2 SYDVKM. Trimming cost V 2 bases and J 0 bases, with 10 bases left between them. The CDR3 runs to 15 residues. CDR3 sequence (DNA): TGTGCCAGCAGTTTAACAGGGCTAGCTAACTATGGCTACACCTTC. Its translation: CASSLTGLANYGYTF.

In DNA form, the CDR3 reads TGTGCCAGCAGCTCCGGGCCTTATGAGGGCTACACCTTC. Translated: CASSSGPYEGYTF. The chain is built from TRBV27 and TRBJ1-2; D remains ambiguous. This CDR3 is built from 13 residues. Germline V CDR1 and CDR2: MNHEY, SMNVEV (reference sequence). V lost 6 bases, J lost 8 bases, and 16 bases lay in between.

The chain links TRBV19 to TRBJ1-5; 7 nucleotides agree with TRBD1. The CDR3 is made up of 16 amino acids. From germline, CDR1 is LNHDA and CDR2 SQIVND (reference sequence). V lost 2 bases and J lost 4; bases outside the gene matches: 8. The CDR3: CASSISGGRRNQPQHF. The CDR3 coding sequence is TGTGCCAGTAGTATATCAGGGGGGAGGCGGAATCAGCCCCAGCATTTT.

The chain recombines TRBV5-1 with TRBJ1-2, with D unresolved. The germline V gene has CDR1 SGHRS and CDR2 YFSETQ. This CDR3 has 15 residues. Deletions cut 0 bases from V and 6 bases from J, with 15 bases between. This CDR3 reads CASSLALGGGDGYTF. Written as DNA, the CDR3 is TGCGCCAGCAGCTTGGCCCTGGGAGGCGGGGATGGCTACACCTTC.

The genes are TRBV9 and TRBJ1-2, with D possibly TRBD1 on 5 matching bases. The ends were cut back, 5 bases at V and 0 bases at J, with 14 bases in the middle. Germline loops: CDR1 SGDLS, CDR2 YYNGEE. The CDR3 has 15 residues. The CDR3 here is CASRDTGPSNYGYTF. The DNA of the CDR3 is TGTGCCAGCAGAGACACAGGTCCCTCTAACTATGGCTACACCTTC.

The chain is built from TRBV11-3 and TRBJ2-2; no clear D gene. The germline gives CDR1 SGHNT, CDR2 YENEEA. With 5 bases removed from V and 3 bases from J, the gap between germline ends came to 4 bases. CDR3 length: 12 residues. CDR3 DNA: TGTGCCAGCAGCAAAGACACCGGGGAGCTGTTTTTT. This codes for CASSKDTGELFF.

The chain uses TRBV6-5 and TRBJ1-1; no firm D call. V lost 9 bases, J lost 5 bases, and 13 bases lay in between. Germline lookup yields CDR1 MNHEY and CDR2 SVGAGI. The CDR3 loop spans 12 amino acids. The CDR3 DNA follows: TGTGCCAGTAAGGACGGGTCGACTGAAGCTTTCTTT. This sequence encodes CASKDGSTEAFF.

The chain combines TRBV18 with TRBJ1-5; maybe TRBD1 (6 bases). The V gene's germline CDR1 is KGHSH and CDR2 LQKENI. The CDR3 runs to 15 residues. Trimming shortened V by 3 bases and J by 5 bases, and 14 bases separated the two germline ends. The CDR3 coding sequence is TGTGCCAGCTCACCCGAACAGGGACATCATCAGCCCCAGCATTTT. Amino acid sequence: CASSPEQGHHQPQHF.

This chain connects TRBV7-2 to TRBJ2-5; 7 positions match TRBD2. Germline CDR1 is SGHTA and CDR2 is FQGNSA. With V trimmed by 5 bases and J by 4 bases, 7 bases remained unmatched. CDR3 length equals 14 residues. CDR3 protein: CASSPPPGGETQYF. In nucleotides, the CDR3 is TGTGCCAGCAGCCCCCCCCCGGGGGGAGAGACCCAGTACTTC.

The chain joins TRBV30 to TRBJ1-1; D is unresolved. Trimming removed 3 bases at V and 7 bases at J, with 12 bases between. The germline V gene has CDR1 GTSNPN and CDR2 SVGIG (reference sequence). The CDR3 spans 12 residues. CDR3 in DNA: TGTGCCTGGAGCCGGCCCCCAGGTGAAGCTTTCTTT. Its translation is CAWSRPPGEAFF.

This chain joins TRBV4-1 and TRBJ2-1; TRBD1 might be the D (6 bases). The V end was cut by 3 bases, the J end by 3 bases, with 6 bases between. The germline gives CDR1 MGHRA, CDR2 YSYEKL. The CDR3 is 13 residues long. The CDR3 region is CASSQGHYNEQFF. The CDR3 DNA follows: TGCGCCAGCAGCCAGGGACACTACAATGAGCAGTTCTTC.

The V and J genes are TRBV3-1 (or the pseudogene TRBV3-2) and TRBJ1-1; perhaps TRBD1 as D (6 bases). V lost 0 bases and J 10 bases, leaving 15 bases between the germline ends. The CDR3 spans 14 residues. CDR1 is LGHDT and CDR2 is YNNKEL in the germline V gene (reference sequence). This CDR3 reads CASSQEPGGLGAFF. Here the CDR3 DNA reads TGTGCCAGCAGCCAAGAACCCGGGGGGCTGGGAGCTTTCTTT.

CDR3 sequence: CASSLVPGLGEQYF. Here the CDR3 DNA reads TGTGCCAGCAGCTTAGTACCGGGATTGGGCGAGCAGTACTTC. The gene calls are TRBV7-9 and TRBJ2-7; TRBD2 is a possible D gene (5 bases). Germline V gene data show CDR1 as SEHNR and CDR2 as FQNEAQ (reference sequence). The CDR3 consists of 14 residues. The germline V and J ends were trimmed by 1 base and 6 bases, with 13 bases remaining between them.

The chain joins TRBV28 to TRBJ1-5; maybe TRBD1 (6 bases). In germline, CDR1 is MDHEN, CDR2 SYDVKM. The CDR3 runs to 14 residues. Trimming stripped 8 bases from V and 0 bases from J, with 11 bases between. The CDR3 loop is CASGRGGSNQPQHF. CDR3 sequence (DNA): TGTGCCAGCGGCAGGGGCGGTAGCAATCAGCCCCAGCATTTT.